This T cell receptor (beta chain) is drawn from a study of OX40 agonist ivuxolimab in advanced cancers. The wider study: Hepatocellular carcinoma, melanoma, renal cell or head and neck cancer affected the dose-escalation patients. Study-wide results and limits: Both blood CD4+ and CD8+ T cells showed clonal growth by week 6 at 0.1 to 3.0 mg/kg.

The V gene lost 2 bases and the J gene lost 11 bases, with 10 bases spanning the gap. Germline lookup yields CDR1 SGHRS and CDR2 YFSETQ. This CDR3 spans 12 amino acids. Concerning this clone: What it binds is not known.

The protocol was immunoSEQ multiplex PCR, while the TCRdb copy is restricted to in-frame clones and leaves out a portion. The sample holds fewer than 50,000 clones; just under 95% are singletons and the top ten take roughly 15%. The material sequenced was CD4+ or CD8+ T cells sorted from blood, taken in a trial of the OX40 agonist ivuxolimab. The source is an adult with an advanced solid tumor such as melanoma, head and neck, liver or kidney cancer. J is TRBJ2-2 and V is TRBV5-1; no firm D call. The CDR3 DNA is TGCGCCAGCAGCTTACCCGGCAGCGAGCTGTTTTTT. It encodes CASSLPGSELFF.